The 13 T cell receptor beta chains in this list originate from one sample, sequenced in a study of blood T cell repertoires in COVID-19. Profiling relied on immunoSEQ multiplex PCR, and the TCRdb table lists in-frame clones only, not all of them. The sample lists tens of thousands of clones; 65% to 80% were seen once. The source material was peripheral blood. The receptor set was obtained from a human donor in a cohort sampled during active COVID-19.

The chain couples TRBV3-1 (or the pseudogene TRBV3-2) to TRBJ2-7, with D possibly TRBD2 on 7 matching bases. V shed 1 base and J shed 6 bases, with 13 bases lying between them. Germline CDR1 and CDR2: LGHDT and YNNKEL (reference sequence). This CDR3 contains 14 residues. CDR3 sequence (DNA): TGTGCCAGCAGCCAAGGTCGGGGGGCAGGCGAGCAGTACTTC. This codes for CASSQGRGAGEQYF.

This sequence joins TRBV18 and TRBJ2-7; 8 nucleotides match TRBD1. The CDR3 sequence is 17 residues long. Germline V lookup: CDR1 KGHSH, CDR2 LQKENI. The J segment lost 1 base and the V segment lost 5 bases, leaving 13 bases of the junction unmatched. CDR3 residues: CASSSGAGTGGSYEQYF. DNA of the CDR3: TGTGCCAGCTCATCAGGGGCCGGGACAGGAGGGTCCTACGAGCAGTACTTC.

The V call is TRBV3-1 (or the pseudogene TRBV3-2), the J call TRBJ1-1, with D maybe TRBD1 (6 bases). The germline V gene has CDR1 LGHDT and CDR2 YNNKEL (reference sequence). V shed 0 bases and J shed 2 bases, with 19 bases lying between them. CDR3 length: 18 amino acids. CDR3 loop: CASSQEAGWDTVNTEAFF. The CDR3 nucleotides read TGTGCCAGCAGCCAAGAAGCTGGGTGGGACACGGTTAACACTGAAGCTTTCTTT.

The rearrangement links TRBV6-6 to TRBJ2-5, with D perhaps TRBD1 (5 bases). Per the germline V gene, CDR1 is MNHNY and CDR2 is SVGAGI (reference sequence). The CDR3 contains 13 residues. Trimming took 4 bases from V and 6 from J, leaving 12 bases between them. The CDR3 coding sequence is TGTGCCAGCAGTTCCCCCCAGGGAAAGACCCAGTACTTC. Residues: CASSSPQGKTQYF.

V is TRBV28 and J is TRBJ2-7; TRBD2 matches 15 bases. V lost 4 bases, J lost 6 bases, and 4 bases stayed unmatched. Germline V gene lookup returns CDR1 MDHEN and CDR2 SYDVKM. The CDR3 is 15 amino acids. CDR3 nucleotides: TGTGCCAGCAGTTCCACGGGACTAGCGGGGGGCGAGCAGTACTTC. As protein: CASSSTGLAGGEQYF.

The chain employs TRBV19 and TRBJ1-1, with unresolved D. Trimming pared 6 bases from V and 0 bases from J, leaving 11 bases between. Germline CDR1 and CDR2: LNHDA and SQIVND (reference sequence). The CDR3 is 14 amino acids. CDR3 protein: CASSKREMNTEAFF. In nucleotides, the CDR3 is TGTGCCAGTAGCAAGAGGGAGATGAACACTGAAGCTTTCTTT.

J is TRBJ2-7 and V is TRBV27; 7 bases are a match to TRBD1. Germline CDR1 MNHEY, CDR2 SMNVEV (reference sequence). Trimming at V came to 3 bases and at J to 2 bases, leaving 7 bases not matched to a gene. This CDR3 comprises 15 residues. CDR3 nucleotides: TGTGCCAGCAGTTTCACCGGGACAGCGGCCTACGAGCAGTACTTC. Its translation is CASSFTGTAAYEQYF.

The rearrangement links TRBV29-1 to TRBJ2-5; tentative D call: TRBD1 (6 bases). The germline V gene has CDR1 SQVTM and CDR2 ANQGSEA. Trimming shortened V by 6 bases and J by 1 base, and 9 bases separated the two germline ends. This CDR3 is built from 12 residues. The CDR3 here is CSVGTPQETQYF. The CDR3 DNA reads TGCAGCGTGGGGACACCCCAAGAGACCCAGTACTTC.

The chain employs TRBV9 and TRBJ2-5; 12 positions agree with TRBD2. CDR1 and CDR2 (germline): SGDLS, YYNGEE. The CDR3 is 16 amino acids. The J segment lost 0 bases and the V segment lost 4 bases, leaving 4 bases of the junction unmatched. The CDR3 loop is CASSPGTSGHQETQYF. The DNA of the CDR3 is TGTGCCAGCAGCCCCGGGACTAGCGGGCACCAAGAGACCCAGTACTTC.

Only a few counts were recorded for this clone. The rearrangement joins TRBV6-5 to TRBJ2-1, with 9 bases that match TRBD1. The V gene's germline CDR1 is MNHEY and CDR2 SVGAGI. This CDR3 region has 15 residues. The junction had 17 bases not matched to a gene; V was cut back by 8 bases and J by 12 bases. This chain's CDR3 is CASGEEGQGVGAQFF. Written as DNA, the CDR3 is TGTGCCAGCGGGGAGGAGGGACAGGGAGTGGGCGCGCAGTTCTTC.

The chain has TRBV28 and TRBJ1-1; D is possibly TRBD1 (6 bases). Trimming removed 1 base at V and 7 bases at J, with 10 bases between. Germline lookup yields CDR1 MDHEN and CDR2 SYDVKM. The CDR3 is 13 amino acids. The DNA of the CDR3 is TGTGCCAGCAGTTTATACAGGGTTGGTGAAGCTTTCTTT. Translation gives CASSLYRVGEAFF.

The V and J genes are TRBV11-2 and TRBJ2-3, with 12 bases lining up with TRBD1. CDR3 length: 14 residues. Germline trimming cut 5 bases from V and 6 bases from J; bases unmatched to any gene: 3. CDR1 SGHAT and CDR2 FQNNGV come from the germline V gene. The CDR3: CASSPGTGGDTQYF. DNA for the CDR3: TGTGCCAGCAGCCCTGGGACAGGGGGCGATACGCAGTATTTT. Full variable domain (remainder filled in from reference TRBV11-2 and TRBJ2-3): EAGVAQSPRYKIIEKRQSVAFWCNPISGHATLYWYQQILGQGPKLLIQFQNNGVVDDSQLPKDRFSAERLKGVDSTLKIQPAKLEDSAVYLCASSPGTGGDTQYFGPGTRLTVL.

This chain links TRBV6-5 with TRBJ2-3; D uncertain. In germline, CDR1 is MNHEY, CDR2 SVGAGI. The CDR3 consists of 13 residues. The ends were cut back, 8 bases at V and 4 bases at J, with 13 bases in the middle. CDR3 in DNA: TGTGCCAGCTGTTTTTGGGCAGCAGATACGCAGTATTTT. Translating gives CASCFWAADTQYF.